This T cell receptor (beta chain) was identified during a study of blood T cell repertoires in COVID-19. The overall study: There were acute and convalescent COVID-19 samples, and they came from the United States, Italy and Spain.

As originally analysed: Estimates of nucleated cell counts were drawn from the amplification of reference gene primers. Clones were sequenced by immunoSEQ multiplex PCR, and TCRdb holds only the in-frame ones, with some missing. V and J calls and clone size are as listed in that table; D and trimming were resolved from the DNA. The sample has around 250,000 clones, around 90% seen once; the top ten hold approximately 0.9%. From germline, CDR1 is SGHRS and CDR2 YFSETQ. CDR3 length: 15 amino acids. The V and J ends lost 4 bases and 4 bases respectively, with 17 bases between them. The receptor was isolated from a man aged 45-60 years who had been exposed to COVID-19. The material sequenced was PBMCs or T cells enriched from blood (not recorded which). J is TRBJ1-1 and V is TRBV5-1; maybe TRBD1 (6 bases). CDR3 residues: CASSPQGSPGTEAFF. For the CDR3, the DNA is TGCGCCAGCAGCCCACAGGGTTCCCCAGGCACTGAAGCTTTCTTT. The complete variable domain, with remaining parts taken from reference TRBV5-1 and TRBJ1-1, reads KAGVTQTPRYLIKTRGQQVTLSCSPISGHRSVSWYQQTPGQGLQFLFEYFSETQRNKGNFPGRFSGRQFSNSRSEMNVSTLELGDSALYLCASSPQGSPGTEAFFGQGTRLTVV.